Presented here are 27 T cell receptor beta chains from one specimen sequenced in a study of blood T cell repertoires in COVID-19. Profiling relied on immunoSEQ multiplex PCR, and the TCRdb table lists in-frame clones only, not all of them. The data contain approximately 180,000 clones, approximately 92% of them singletons. The source material was peripheral blood. These receptors came from a man in his forties or fifties with acute or convalescent COVID-19.

V is TRBV18 and J is TRBJ1-4; D is ambiguous. V dropped 1 base and J dropped 4 bases, with 13 bases sitting between them. Germline CDR1 KGHSH, CDR2 LQKENI. The length of the CDR3 is 16 residues. The CDR3 protein is CASSPRDLADNEKLFF. The CDR3 DNA reads as TGTGCCAGCTCACCACGAGACTTGGCAGATAATGAAAAACTGTTTTTT.

The J gene is TRBJ2-5, the V gene TRBV11-2, with 11 bases identical to TRBD2. The CDR3 covers 17 residues. V gave up 2 bases and J gave up 2 bases; unmatched junction bases: 7. In germline, CDR1 is SGHAT, CDR2 FQNNGV. CDR3 DNA sequence: TGTGCCAGCAGCTTAACTAGCGGGAGTGCCCAACAAGAGACCCAGTACTTC. Translation gives CASSLTSGSAQQETQYF.

This clone was detected a few times. This chain uses TRBV10-3 with TRBJ1-2; tentatively, D is TRBD1 (6 bases). The length of the CDR3 is 13 residues. The V gene lost 5 bases and the J gene lost 13 bases, with 20 bases spanning the gap. Germline V gene data show CDR1 as ENHRY and CDR2 as SYGVKD. The CDR3, as DNA: TGTGCCATCAGTATTGGGACATCGGACGTCTCCACCTTC. This sequence encodes CAISIGTSDVSTF.

The chain recombines TRBV11-2 with TRBJ2-3; possibly TRBD2 for D (6 bases). The length of the CDR3 is 15 residues. Per the germline V gene, CDR1 is SGHAT and CDR2 is FQNNGV. Trimming left V 3 bases short and J 0 bases short, with 10 bases between. The CDR3 DNA sequence: TGTGCCAGCAGCTTCGGCGCGGGGAGCACAGATACGCAGTATTTT. It yields the protein CASSFGAGSTDTQYF. The full variable domain, with the rest looked up from reference TRBV11-2 and TRBJ2-3, is EAGVAQSPRYKIIEKRQSVAFWCNPISGHATLYWYQQILGQGPKLLIQFQNNGVVDDSQLPKDRFSAERLKGVDSTLKIQPAKLEDSAVYLCASSFGAGSTDTQYFGPGTRLTVL.

V gene TRBV21-1 combines with J gene TRBJ1-5; the table's D call, TRBD1, has no DNA check behind it. TRBV21-1 is annotated as a pseudogene. The CDR3 is made up of 16 amino acids. The CDR3 protein is CASSKGGDRGHDPQHF. The DNA for the CDR3 is TGTGCCAGCAGCAAAGGTGGGGACAGGGGACACGATCCCCAGCATTTT.

V usage is TRBV3-1 (or the pseudogene TRBV3-2) and J usage is TRBJ1-1; D possibly corresponds to TRBD1 (6 bases). This CDR3 contains 14 residues. In germline, CDR1 is LGHDT, CDR2 YNNKEL (reference sequence). The V and J ends lost 1 base and 2 bases respectively, with 8 bases between them. CDR3: CASSQVGANTEAFF. The CDR3 nucleotides are TGTGCCAGCAGCCAAGTGGGGGCTAACACTGAAGCTTTCTTT.

The chain joins TRBV19 to TRBJ2-5; TRBD2 matches at 10 bases. The length of the CDR3 is 17 residues. Germline-derived CDR1 and CDR2 are LNHDA and SQIVND (reference sequence). V shed 0 bases and J 2 bases; nucleotides not matched to a gene: 6. For the CDR3, the DNA is TGTGCCAGTAGTATAGATCCGCTAGCGGGGGAACAAGAGACCCAGTACTTC. Protein: CASSIDPLAGEQETQYF.

This clone was seen only a few times. The rearrangement uses TRBV4-2 and TRBJ1-6, with a weak D call TRBD1 (5 bases). This CDR3 is 15 amino acids long. Per the germline V gene, CDR1 is LGHNA and CDR2 is YNFKEQ. The V and J ends lost 0 bases and 10 bases respectively, with 13 bases between them. CDR3: CASSQEGRVGSPLHF. The CDR3 DNA follows: TGTGCCAGCAGCCAAGAAGGCAGGGTGGGATCACCCCTCCACTTT.

The chain carries TRBV7-9 and TRBJ2-1, with 16 bases matching TRBD2. J lost 8 bases, V lost 5 bases, and 12 bases had no gene match. The CDR3 sequence is 18 residues long. Germline-derived CDR1 and CDR2 are SEHNR and FQNEAQ (reference sequence). The CDR3 nucleotides are TGTGCCAGCAGCCCCAAGGGACTAGCGGGGGGGCAGACTCATGAGCAGTTCTTC. It translates to CASSPKGLAGGQTHEQFF. The full variable domain, rest sourced from reference TRBV7-9 and TRBJ2-1, is DTGVSQNPRHKITKRGQNVTFRCDPISEHNRLYWYRQTLGQGPEFLTYFQNEAQLEKSRLLSDRFSAERPKGSFSTLEIQRTEQGDSAMYLCASSPKGLAGGQTHEQFFGPGTRLTVL.

The V call is TRBV7-2, the J call TRBJ2-1, with a possible D match to TRBD2 (5 bases). This CDR3 contains 14 residues. Germline V gene sequence: CDR1 SGHTA, CDR2 FQGNSA. The V and J ends lost 5 bases and 4 bases respectively, with 12 bases between them. The CDR3 sequence: CASSLGEYYNEQFF. In nucleotides, the CDR3 is TGTGCCAGCAGCCTCGGGGAATATTACAATGAGCAGTTCTTC. The full variable domain, with the rest looked up from reference TRBV7-2 and TRBJ2-1, is GAGVSQSPSNKVTEKGKDVELRCDPISGHTALYWYRQSLGQGLEFLIYFQGNSAPDKSGLPSDRFSAERTGGSVSTLTIQRTQQEDSAVYLCASSLGEYYNEQFFGPGTRLTVL.

V and J are TRBV5-1 and TRBJ2-7, with 7 positions matching TRBD1. Trimming took 4 bases from V and 3 from J; bases not matched to a gene: 1. In germline, CDR1 is SGHRS, CDR2 YFSETQ. The CDR3 runs 12 residues. CDR3 nucleotide sequence: TGCGCCAGCAGCAGGGACAGCTACGAGCAGTACTTC. Its protein product is CASSRDSYEQYF.

This clone was counted once. Here the CDR3 reads CASQRSGTGGGAGELFF. The CDR3 nucleotides are TGTGCCAGCCAGCGCTCAGGGACAGGGGGCGGAGCGGGGGAGCTGTTTTTT. The gene calls are TRBV7-2 and TRBJ2-2; 12 positions match TRBD1. Trimming at V came to 8 bases and at J to 8 bases, leaving 15 bases not matched to a gene. This CDR3 is built from 17 residues. Germline V gives CDR1 SGHTA, CDR2 FQGNSA.

V and J are TRBV15 and TRBJ1-4, with D unclear. V lost 0 bases, J lost 5 bases, and 10 bases lay in between. The V gene's germline CDR1 is LNHNV and CDR2 YYDKDF (reference sequence). The CDR3 sequence is 15 residues long. The CDR3 region has the DNA TGTGCCACCAGCAGAGATCGAGGGTGGAATGAAAAACTGTTTTTT. It specifies CATSRDRGWNEKLFF. Complete variable domain (other parts from reference TRBV15 and TRBJ1-4): DAMVIQNPRYQVTQFGKPVTLSCSQTLNHNVMYWYQQKSSQAPKLLFHYYDKDFNNEADTPDNFQSRRPNTSFCFLDIRSPGLGDTAMYLCATSRDRGWNEKLFFGSGTQLSVL.

This rearrangement joins TRBV18 to TRBJ1-6, with D tentatively TRBD1 (5 bases). Trimming cost V 0 bases and J 9 bases, with 9 bases left between them. CDR3 length: 14 amino acids. Germline V lookup: CDR1 KGHSH, CDR2 LQKENI. The CDR3 is CASSPPGDFSPLHF. In nucleotides, the CDR3 is TGTGCCAGCTCACCACCAGGGGATTTTTCACCCCTCCACTTT.

This chain joins TRBV9 and TRBJ1-1, with D perhaps TRBD1 (5 bases). V lost 0 bases and J 10 bases, leaving 16 bases between the germline ends. The CDR3 totals 14 residues. CDR1 is SGDLS, CDR2 YYNGEE, per germline. CDR3 DNA sequence: TGTGCCAGCAGCGTAGAGCTGGTGGGGGGTTCAGCTTTCTTT. Encoded protein: CASSVELVGGSAFF.

The chain carries TRBV3-1 (or the pseudogene TRBV3-2) and TRBJ1-1; 7 bases match TRBD1. V shed 4 bases, J shed 2 bases, and the junction held 10 bases outside the gene matches. CDR3 size: 16 residues. Germline assignment: CDR1 LGHDT and CDR2 YNNKEL (reference sequence). The CDR3 sequence is CASSLMPGQINTEAFF. The CDR3, as DNA: TGTGCCAGCAGCCTAATGCCGGGACAGATTAACACTGAAGCTTTCTTT.

This rearrangement joins TRBV6-5 to TRBJ2-3; D not resolved. The V gene's germline CDR1 is MNHEY and CDR2 SVGAGI. Trimming took off 2 bases at V and 0 bases at J, with 6 bases between the two ends. The CDR3 sequence is 14 residues long. CDR3: CASSYVGSTDTQYF. The CDR3 bases are TGTGCCAGCAGTTACGTCGGTAGCACAGATACGCAGTATTTT.

The chain carries TRBV2 and TRBJ2-3, with 8 bases identical to TRBD1. Germline V gives CDR1 SNHLY, CDR2 FYNNEI. V shed 6 bases and J 5 bases; nucleotides not matched to a gene: 13. The CDR3 is 16 amino acids. CDR3: CASRTLDRGVGDTQYF. The CDR3 region has the DNA TGTGCCAGCAGAACCTTAGACAGGGGAGTCGGAGATACGCAGTATTTT. Using reference TRBV2 and TRBJ2-3 for the parts outside the CDR3, the full variable domain is EPEVTQTPSHQVTQMGQEVILRCVPISNHLYFYWYRQILGQKVEFLVSFYNNEISEKSEIFDDQFSVERPDGSNFTLKIRSTKLEDSAMYFCASRTLDRGVGDTQYFGPGTRLTVL.

CDR3 nucleotide sequence: TGTGCCAGTAGGCTGGACAAGTCCAATGAGCAGTTCTTC. Translating gives CASRLDKSNEQFF. The chain is built from TRBV19 and TRBJ2-1, with D perhaps TRBD1 (5 bases). V lost 6 bases and J 6 bases, leaving 12 bases between the germline ends. CDR3 length equals 13 residues. Germline values: CDR1 LNHDA, CDR2 SQIVND (reference sequence). Variable domain in full (rest from reference TRBV19 and TRBJ2-1): DGGITQSPKYLFRKEGQNVTLSCEQNLNHDAMYWYRQDPGQGLRLIYYSQIVNDFQKGDIAEGYSVSREKKESFPLTVTSAQKNPTAFYLCASRLDKSNEQFFGPGTRLTVL.

This chain uses TRBV6-1 with TRBJ2-1; 8 bases match TRBD1. V trimming: 2 bases; J trimming: 15 bases; junction bases outside the gene matches: 3. The germline CDR1 and CDR2 sequences are MNHNS and SASEGT. CDR3 length: 11 residues. The CDR3 bases are TGTGCCAGCAGTGAATACAGGGGGTCGTTCTTC. Its translation: CASSEYRGSFF.

In this sample, this clone turned up once. The chain links TRBV18 to TRBJ1-1, with 8 bases lining up with TRBD1. The CDR3 consists of 15 residues. The trim removed 6 bases at V and 1 base at J, leaving 7 bases unmatched. Germline lookup yields CDR1 KGHSH and CDR2 LQKENI. The CDR3 reads CASSLWTGQNTEAFF. The CDR3 DNA follows: TGTGCCAGCTCTCTTTGGACAGGGCAGAACACTGAAGCTTTCTTT.

The CDR3 nucleotides are TGTGCCAGTAGTACCCCCGGGGATAGCAATCAGCCCCAGCATTTT. This sequence encodes CASSTPGDSNQPQHF. The V gene is TRBV19, the J gene TRBJ1-5; D is unclear. V was pared by 4 bases and J by 0 bases, with 10 bases between. Per germline, CDR1 LNHDA and CDR2 SQIVND (reference sequence). The CDR3 is 15 residues long.

The chain joins TRBV5-4 to TRBJ1-2; D is unresolved. The V gene's germline CDR1 is SGHNT and CDR2 YYREEE (reference sequence). The V and J ends lost 3 bases and 3 bases respectively, with 9 bases between them. The length of the CDR3 is 13 residues. CDR3 in DNA: TGTGCCAGCAGCTCAACTCCTGACTATGGCTACACCTTC. It encodes CASSSTPDYGYTF. Combining the CDR3 with reference TRBV5-4 and TRBJ1-2 gives the whole variable domain ETGVTQSPTHLIKTRGQQVTLRCSSQSGHNTVSWYQQALGQGPQFIFQYYREEENGRGNFPPRFSGLQFPNYSSELNVNALELDDSALYLCASSSTPDYGYTFGSGTRLTVV.

This sequence joins TRBV28 and TRBJ2-7; perhaps TRBD2 as D (6 bases). The CDR3 has 14 residues. V was pared by 3 bases and J by 0 bases, with 9 bases between. Germline V gene data show CDR1 as MDHEN and CDR2 as SYDVKM. The CDR3 reads CASSLEGFSYEQYF. In DNA, the CDR3 is TGTGCCAGCAGTTTGGAGGGTTTCTCCTACGAGCAGTACTTC.

The V and J genes are TRBV13 and TRBJ2-7; 7 bases fit TRBD1. The CDR3 covers 16 residues. V dropped 0 bases and J dropped 1; count of bases not matched to a gene: 6. Germline CDR1 is PRHDT and CDR2 is FYEKMQ (reference sequence). DNA for the CDR3: TGTGCCAGCAGCTTAGGGTGGGGACAGACGTCCTACGAGCAGTACTTC. Translating gives CASSLGWGQTSYEQYF.

This clone has a single count. The chain links TRBV9 to TRBJ2-3; TRBD1 agrees at 9 bases. The CDR3 loop spans 16 amino acids. J lost 5 bases, V lost 4 bases, and 11 bases had no gene match. Germline lookup yields CDR1 SGDLS and CDR2 YYNGEE. In nucleotides, the CDR3 is TGTGCCAGCAGCAAAATCCCGGGACAGGGAATAGATACGCAGTATTTT. Translated, it gives CASSKIPGQGIDTQYF.

The J gene is TRBJ1-6, the V gene TRBV3-1 (or the pseudogene TRBV3-2), with D perhaps TRBD1 (5 bases). V shed 0 bases and J shed 10 bases, with 13 bases lying between them. CDR3 length equals 15 residues. Germline CDR1 LGHDT, CDR2 YNNKEL (reference sequence). In DNA form, the CDR3 reads TGTGCCAGCAGCCAAGATTTGGCAGGGTGGTCACCCCTCCACTTT. Amino acid sequence: CASSQDLAGWSPLHF.